These T cell receptor beta chains were read from a single sample in a study of T cell responses to AZD1222 COVID-19 vaccine. Sequencing used immunoSEQ multiplex PCR; TCRdb keeps in-frame clones, though not all of them. The repertoire includes roughly 130,000 clones, 75% to 90% of them detected once, and approximately 1.5% sits in the top ten. The sequencing here drew on peripheral blood, taken on day 0 of AZD1222 vaccination. The source is an adult in good health. The CDR3 runs from the conserved cysteine through the conserved F or W. The D gene is left open where the match is weak. The size field is filled for only some rows; it gives once, few, many or a size class.

abundance,v_gene,d_gene,j_gene,CDR3aa,CDR3nt
.,TRBV19,TRBD2,TRBJ2-7,CATRAGEPQGEQYF,TGTGCCACAAGAGCGGGGGAGCCTCAAGGGGAGCAGTACTTC
.,TRBV5-4,.,TRBJ2-7,CASSLGRDTRVEQYF,TGTGCCAGCAGCTTGGGGAGGGACACCAGAGTGGAGCAGTACTTC
.,TRBV29-1,.,TRBJ2-3,CSVEALFTDTQYF,TGCAGCGTTGAAGCCTTGTTTACAGATACGCAGTATTTT
.,TRBV18,TRBD1,TRBJ1-2,CASSLREPDRTDGYTF,TGTGCCAGCTCACTAAGAGAGCCGGACAGGACGGATGGCTACACCTTC
.,TRBV6-5,TRBD1,TRBJ2-5,CASSWTGRQETQYF,TGTGCCAGCAGTTGGACAGGGCGACAAGAGACCCAGTACTTC
.,TRBV20-1,.,TRBJ2-7,CSARESYEQYF,TGCAGTGCGAGGGAATCCTACGAGCAGTACTTC
.,TRBV30,.,TRBJ1-2,CAQALNYGYTF,TGTGCCCAAGCGCTAAACTATGGCTACACCTTC
few,TRBV5-1,.,TRBJ2-7,CASSTGGETYEQYF,TGCGCCAGCAGCACCGGAGGGGAAACCTACGAGCAGTACTTC
.,TRBV12-3/TRBV12-4,.,TRBJ2-2,CASILRAGELFF,TGTGCCAGCATTCTCCGGGCCGGGGAGCTGTTTTTT
.,TRBV3-1/TRBV3-2,.,TRBJ1-3,CASSPTSSGNTIYF,TGTGCCAGCAGCCCTACCTCCTCTGGAAACACCATATATTTT
.,TRBV3-1/TRBV3-2,.,TRBJ1-1,CASSSLGWQGKNTEAFF,TGTGCCAGCAGCTCTCTGGGTTGGCAGGGAAAGAACACTGAAGCTTTCTTT
.,TRBV6-5,TRBD1,TRBJ2-7,CASRETGGVYEQYF,TGTGCCAGCAGGGAGACAGGGGGAGTATACGAGCAGTACTTC
.,TRBV3-1/TRBV3-2,.,TRBJ1-5,CASSPGAAQPQHF,TGTGCCAGCAGCCCAGGGGCCGCTCAGCCCCAGCATTTT
.,TRBV5-1,.,TRBJ2-6,CASSTGLFSGANVLTF,TGCGCCAGCAGCACGGGGCTTTTCTCTGGGGCCAACGTCCTGACTTTC
few,TRBV7-2,TRBD1,TRBJ2-5,CASSLGTGGPETQYF,TGTGCCAGCAGCTTAGGGACAGGGGGTCCAGAGACCCAGTACTTC
few,TRBV18,.,TRBJ1-5,CASSPGRDQPQHF,TGTGCCAGCTCACCCGGCAGGGATCAGCCCCAGCATTTT
.,TRBV29-1,.,TRBJ2-2,CSVQGTHRELFF,TGCAGCGTGCAGGGAACCCACCGGGAGCTGTTTTTT
few,TRBV5-8,TRBD1,TRBJ1-2,CASSLRDRRTRYTF,TGTGCCAGCAGCCTACGGGACAGGCGGACACGCTACACCTTC
.,TRBV6-5,TRBD1,TRBJ1-1,CASSLRQGRTEAFF,TGTGCCAGCAGTCTCCGACAGGGGAGAACTGAAGCTTTCTTT
.,TRBV18,TRBD2,TRBJ2-1,CASSQNRGGRDNEQFF,TGTGCCAGCTCACAAAACCGGGGGGGCCGCGACAATGAGCAGTTCTTC
.,TRBV28,TRBD1,TRBJ2-3,CASPPGQGRTDTQYF,TGTGCCAGCCCACCCGGACAGGGAAGGACAGATACGCAGTATTTT
.,TRBV6-5,.,TRBJ1-1,CASSTGSPNTEAFF,TGTGCCAGCAGTACAGGGTCCCCAAACACTGAAGCTTTCTTT
.,TRBV6-5,.,TRBJ1-2,CASRQGTDYGYTF,TGTGCCAGCAGACAGGGCACCGACTATGGCTACACCTTC
.,TRBV19,.,TRBJ1-4,CASSLRQAQLQNEKLFF,TGTGCCAGTAGTCTAAGACAGGCGCAGCTACAAAATGAAAAACTGTTTTTT
once,TRBV11-2,TRBD2,TRBJ2-3,CASSFGARGLASDTQYF,TGTGCCAGCAGCTTTGGGGCTCGGGGACTAGCATCAGATACGCAGTATTTT
.,TRBV6-2/TRBV6-3,TRBD1,TRBJ1-2,CASSYSGTGANYGYTF,TGTGCCAGCAGTTACTCCGGGACAGGGGCCAACTATGGCTACACCTTC
few,TRBV19,.,TRBJ1-5,CASSIGGSSNQPQHF,TGTGCCAGTAGTATCGGTGGTAGTAGCAATCAGCCCCAGCATTTT
.,TRBV2,.,TRBJ1-2,CASSLTGAYGYTF,TGTGCCAGCAGTTTGACGGGCGCCTATGGCTACACCTTC
once,TRBV28,.,TRBJ2-5,CASSLPSWAQYF,TGTGCCAGCAGTTTACCAAGTTGGGCCCAGTACTTC
.,TRBV9,.,TRBJ2-5,CASSVNRQETQYF,TGTGCCAGCAGCGTAAACAGGCAAGAGACCCAGTACTTC
.,TRBV5-1,.,TRBJ2-7,CASRGNSDYEQYF,TGCGCCAGCAGAGGAAACAGCGATTACGAGCAGTACTTC
.,TRBV6-2/TRBV6-3,.,TRBJ2-2,CASSQTGVTGELFF,TGTGCCAGCAGCCAAACGGGGGTCACCGGGGAGCTGTTTTTT
.,TRBV23-1,TRBD1,TRBJ1-5,CASNERDRAYQPQHF,TGCGCCAGCAACGAGAGGGACAGGGCATATCAGCCCCAGCATTTT
.,TRBV19,TRBD1,TRBJ1-1,CASSIRTGSLTEAFF,TGTGCCAGTAGCATCCGGACAGGGAGTTTGACTGAAGCTTTCTTT
.,TRBV9,.,TRBJ2-2,CASSGQNTGELFF,TGTGCCAGCAGCGGCCAAAATACCGGGGAGCTGTTTTTT
.,TRBV5-6,.,TRBJ2-2,CASSSGHVNTGELFF,TGTGCCAGCAGCTCGGGACACGTAAACACCGGGGAGCTGTTTTTT
.,TRBV18,.,TRBJ2-3,CASSPSGAHTDTQYF,TGTGCCAGCTCTCCGTCGGGGGCCCACACAGATACGCAGTATTTT
.,TRBV5-1,.,TRBJ2-7,CASSLVGPSYEQYF,TGCGCCAGCAGCTTGGTGGGTCCATCCTACGAGCAGTACTTC
.,TRBV9,TRBD2,TRBJ2-7,CASSSSGGPGYEQYF,TGTGCCAGCAGCTCGAGCGGGGGGCCCGGCTACGAGCAGTACTTC
few,TRBV7-2,.,TRBJ1-2,CASSLDGYGYTF,TGTGCCAGCAGCTTAGACGGCTATGGCTACACCTTC
.,TRBV19,TRBD1,TRBJ1-2,CASSITGDYGYTF,TGTGCCAGTAGTATAACAGGGGACTATGGCTACACCTTC
.,TRBV19,.,TRBJ1-5,CASSMDGLNQPQHF,TGTGCCAGTAGTATGGACGGTCTCAATCAGCCCCAGCATTTT
.,TRBV11-2,.,TRBJ2-1,CASSLALYNEQFF,TGTGCCAGCAGCCTCGCGCTCTACAATGAGCAGTTCTTC
once,TRBV5-4,.,TRBJ2-7,CASSLGGEGEQYF,TGTGCCAGCAGCTTGGGGGGCGAAGGAGAGCAGTACTTC
.,TRBV4-2,.,TRBJ1-4,CASSQGAGAREKLFF,TGTGCCAGCAGCCAAGGGGCAGGGGCGCGCGAAAAACTGTTTTTT
.,TRBV6-5,TRBD1,TRBJ1-5,CASRGGDSGRPQHF,TGTGCCAGCAGGGGGGGGGACAGCGGTCGGCCCCAGCATTTT
.,TRBV30,.,TRBJ1-3,CAWSFPPRKNTIYF,TGTGCCTGGAGTTTCCCCCCCCGAAAAAACACCATATATTTT